This T cell receptor beta chain derives from a study of CD4 and CD8 cells across lung adenocarcinoma regions. The CDR3 length is 15 residues. Losses at the gene ends were 2 bases for V and 8 bases for J; bases not matched to a gene: 10. From germline, CDR1 is WSHSY and CDR2 SAAADI. The patients had localized lung adenocarcinoma, a non-small cell subtype. TCRdb re-derived calls from the PCR reads in MiXCR, one entry per CDR3 protein. The data show tens of thousands of distinct CDR3 sequences, with around 51% seen just once and under 35% held by the top ten. Sequenced: CD8+ T cells from the center of a lung tumor. The rearrangement joins TRBV10-2 to TRBJ1-1; 8 bases align to TRBD1. This clonotype was obtained from a female donor with lung adenocarcinoma. The CD4 and CD8 labels of this study may be unreliable. CDR3 protein: CASSEVRQGAWEAFF. As DNA, the CDR3 is TGCGCCAGCAGTGAGGTCCGTCAGGGGGCCTGGGAAGCTTTCTTT.